This T cell receptor beta chain was found in a study of T cell responses to AZD1222 COVID-19 vaccine. Study results and caveats: Baseline serostatus was positive in only a handful of AZD1222 recipients.

Using immunoSEQ multiplex PCR, the repertoire was profiled, and TCRdb retains in-frame clones only, with some absent. The sample records roughly 120,000 clones, roughly 86% being singletons. V was shortened by 0 bases and J by 2 bases, with 4 bases between the two germline ends. This CDR3 has 13 residues. Germline V gene sequence: CDR1 SGHNT, CDR2 YYREEE (reference sequence). Of note for this clone: Its target is unknown.

This receptor was obtained from an adult in good health. The sample was peripheral blood, taken on day 0 of AZD1222 vaccination. The rearrangement joins TRBV5-4 to TRBJ2-3; D not certain. CDR3 bases: TGTGCCAGCAGCTTGGAAGTCACAGATACGCAGTATTTT. Translating it yields CASSLEVTDTQYF.